Listed here are 15 T cell receptor beta chains from one sample, sequenced in a study of OX40 agonist ivuxolimab in advanced cancers. Method: immunoSEQ multiplex PCR; TCRdb's copy keeps in-frame clones and lacks some. The sample lists roughly 70,000 clones, more than 70% occurring once. Sequencing was performed on CD4+ or CD8+ T cells sorted from blood, taken in a trial of the OX40 agonist ivuxolimab. Receptors were obtained from an adult with an advanced solid tumor such as melanoma, head and neck, liver or kidney cancer.

The V gene is TRBV11-3, the J gene TRBJ1-2, with D perhaps matching TRBD1 (5 bases). V was pared by 4 bases and J by 3 bases, with 18 bases between. Germline V CDR1 and CDR2: SGHNT, YENEEA. This CDR3 contains 16 residues. CDR3 DNA: TGTGCCAGCAGCTCCGTCGGACATCCCCAGGACTATGGCTACACCTTC. It is translated as CASSSVGHPQDYGYTF.

The J gene is TRBJ2-5, the V gene TRBV30, with 8 bases fitting TRBD1. CDR3 size: 16 residues. V dropped 3 bases and J dropped 0; count of bases not matched to a gene: 9. Germline-derived CDR1 and CDR2 are GTSNPN and SVGIG (reference sequence). The CDR3 sequence is CAWRGRGQVYQETQYF. Written as DNA, the CDR3 is TGTGCCTGGAGGGGTCGGGGACAGGTCTACCAAGAGACCCAGTACTTC.

The chain recombines TRBV9 with TRBJ1-2; D call uncertain. The CDR3 consists of 18 residues. Germline V lookup: CDR1 SGDLS, CDR2 YYNGEE. V lost 0 bases, J lost 0 bases, and 18 bases lay in between. Here the CDR3 reads CASSVATEASRANYGYTF. Written as DNA, the CDR3 is TGTGCCAGCAGCGTAGCAACGGAGGCGAGCCGGGCTAACTATGGCTACACCTTC.

The chain joins TRBV19 to TRBJ1-1; no clear D gene. The germline gives CDR1 LNHDA, CDR2 SQIVND (reference sequence). The CDR3 sequence is 13 residues long. Trimming pared 7 bases from V and 0 bases from J, leaving 9 bases between. Here the CDR3 reads CASKWGMNTEAFF. DNA for the CDR3: TGTGCCAGTAAGTGGGGAATGAACACTGAAGCTTTCTTT.

The V gene is TRBV11-2, the J gene TRBJ1-4; TRBD1 aligns across 8 bases. CDR3 length: 15 amino acids. Per the germline V gene, CDR1 is SGHAT and CDR2 is FQNNGV. Trimming at V came to 5 bases and at J to 5 bases, leaving 7 bases not matched to a gene. In nucleotides, the CDR3 is TGTGCCAGCAGCCCTAACACAGGGGGGAATGAAAAACTGTTTTTT. As protein: CASSPNTGGNEKLFF.

CDR3 residues: CASSPLAGGGEQYF. CDR3 coding DNA: TGTGCCAGCAGCCCACTAGCGGGGGGGGGCGAGCAGTACTTC. The rearrangement uses TRBV4-2 and TRBJ2-7, with TRBD2 matching over 13 bases. After removal of 4 bases from V and 6 bases from J, the junction contained 3 bases not matched to a gene. The CDR3 has 14 residues. Germline V gives CDR1 LGHNA, CDR2 YNFKEQ.

This rearrangement joins TRBV11-3 to TRBJ1-1; D is perhaps TRBD1 (6 bases). This CDR3 spans 13 amino acids. The V gene's germline CDR1 is SGHNT and CDR2 YENEEA. Trimming took 6 bases from V and 0 from J, leaving 8 bases between them. The CDR3 sequence: CASSRGVNTEAFF. The CDR3, as DNA: TGTGCCAGCAGTAGGGGGGTGAACACTGAAGCTTTCTTT.

The V call is TRBV29-1, the J call TRBJ1-1; the match to TRBD1 covers 7 bases. This CDR3 contains 13 residues. Trimming removed 7 bases from V and 1 base from J; junction bases left unmatched: 6. The V gene's germline CDR1 is SQVTM and CDR2 ANQGSEA. Here the CDR3 reads CSAAGTENTEAFF. Here the CDR3 DNA reads TGCAGCGCCGCCGGGACAGAGAACACTGAAGCTTTCTTT.

V and J are TRBV6-5 and TRBJ2-7; the match to TRBD2 covers 7 bases. CDR1 is MNHEY and CDR2 is SVGAGI in the germline V gene. Trimming cost V 4 bases and J 0 bases; bases outside gene matches: 9. The CDR3 is made up of 16 amino acids. CDR3 nucleotides: TGTGCCAGCAGTTCCGTCCGAGCGGGGAGCTCCTACGAGCAGTACTTC. It specifies CASSSVRAGSSYEQYF.

The chain couples TRBV5-4 to TRBJ2-5; TRBD2 matches 11 bases. With the DNA end fitting TRBJ2-7 better, the J assignment may be wrong. This CDR3 is built from 17 residues. In germline, CDR1 is SGHNT, CDR2 YYREEE (reference sequence). The CDR3 protein is CASSPELAGLAVYEQYF. In nucleotides, the CDR3 is TGTGCCAGCAGCCCGGAATTAGCGGGACTAGCGGTCTACGAGCAGTACTTC.

The V and J genes are TRBV18 and TRBJ2-5; 9 bases align to TRBD2. With V trimmed by 8 bases and J by 5 bases, 12 bases remained unmatched. The CDR3 is made up of 15 amino acids. In germline, CDR1 is KGHSH, CDR2 LQKENI. The CDR3 sequence: CASARLAGSGETQYF. The CDR3 nucleotides read TGTGCCAGCGCTCGCCTAGCGGGGAGTGGGGAGACCCAGTACTTC.

The rearrangement uses TRBV19 and TRBJ1-2, with 9 bases fitting TRBD1. Germline CDR1 LNHDA, CDR2 SQIVND (reference sequence). The CDR3 sequence is 13 residues long. The ends lost 10 bases at V and 7 bases at J; junction bases unmatched: 10. The CDR3 DNA sequence: TGTGCCACCCTCGGGACAGGGCAAATTGGCTACACCTTC. Translated, it gives CATLGTGQIGYTF.

This chain connects TRBV6-1 to TRBJ2-1; D not resolved. The V end was cut by 6 bases, the J end by 2 bases, with 11 bases between. Germline assignment: CDR1 MNHNS and CDR2 SASEGT. The CDR3 totals 14 residues. CDR3 amino acids: CASRQAGTYNEQFF. The DNA for the CDR3 is TGTGCCAGCAGGCAGGCAGGTACCTACAATGAGCAGTTCTTC.

The rearrangement links TRBV6-6 to TRBJ1-2, with 7 nucleotides matching TRBD1. The CDR3 is 14 residues long. Germline assignment: CDR1 MNHNY and CDR2 SVGAGI (reference sequence). Unmatched junction bases numbered 7, after V lost 4 bases and J lost 5 bases. This CDR3 is CASSSGGPYYGYTF. CDR3 in DNA: TGTGCCAGCAGTTCAGGGGGACCCTATTATGGCTACACCTTC.

Note on this clone: The junction and the germline gene differ at one end; a read error may be behind it. The rearrangement joins TRBV6-5 to TRBJ2-7, with 8 bases aligning to TRBD1. The CDR3 has 16 residues. Germline CDR1 MNHEY, CDR2 SVGAGI. The CDR3 sequence: CASSYKGQGARYEQHF. The CDR3 coding sequence is TGTGCCAGCAGTTATAAAGGTCAGGGGGCGCGATACGAGCAGCACTTC.